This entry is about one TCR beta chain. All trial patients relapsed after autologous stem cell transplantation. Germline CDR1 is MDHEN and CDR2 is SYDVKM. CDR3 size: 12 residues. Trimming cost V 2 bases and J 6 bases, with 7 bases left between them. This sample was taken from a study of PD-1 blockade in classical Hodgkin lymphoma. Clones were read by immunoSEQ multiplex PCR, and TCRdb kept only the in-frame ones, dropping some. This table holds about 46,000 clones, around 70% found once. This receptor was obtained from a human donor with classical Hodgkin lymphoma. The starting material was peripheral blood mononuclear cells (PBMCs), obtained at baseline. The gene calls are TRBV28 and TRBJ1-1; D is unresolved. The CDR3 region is CASSLTAAEAFF. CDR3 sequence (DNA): TGTGCCAGCAGTTTAACCGCCGCTGAAGCTTTCTTT.